Here is one T cell receptor (beta chain) with its context. This CDR3 region has 16 residues. The V gene's germline CDR1 is SGHDT and CDR2 YYEEEE. The germline V and J ends were trimmed by 0 bases and 0 bases, with 10 bases remaining between them. The data belong to a study of blood T cell repertoires in COVID-19. Across the study: T cells, B-cell-depleted T cells, or PBMCs supplied cDNA or gDNA.

Under the authors' procedure: Reference gene primers were amplified, and this amplification served to estimate nucleated cell counts. Generated by immunoSEQ multiplex PCR, the TCRdb table keeps only in-frame clones and is missing some. The DNA gave D and trimming, while V, J and clone size come from that table. The sample holds about 240,000 clones, 85% to 90% seen once. Two negative PCRs, clearance, or symptom resolution characterized the recovered Cohort 3 donors. Input material: PBMCs or T cells enriched from blood (not recorded which). The chain couples TRBV5-6 to TRBJ2-4, with D tentatively TRBD1 (5 bases). This sequence was found in a woman aged 25 to 39 who had recovered from COVID-19. CDR3 amino acids: CASSLAGYLAKNIQYF. The DNA for the CDR3 is TGTGCCAGCAGCTTGGCAGGGTACCTAGCCAAAAACATTCAGTACTTC. Together with reference TRBV5-6 and TRBJ2-4, the CDR3 gives the full variable domain: DAGVTQSPTHLIKTRGQQVTLRCSPKSGHDTVSWYQQALGQGPQFIFQYYEEEERQRGNFPDRFSGHQFPNYSSELNVNALLLGDSALYLCASSLAGYLAKNIQYFGAGTRLSVL.